This is a list of T cell receptor beta chains from one sample in a study of blood T cell repertoires in COVID-19. Here immunoSEQ multiplex PCR was the method, and the copy in TCRdb shows in-frame clones only, minus some. This sample has roughly 40,000 clones, with about 91% found just once. Sample: peripheral blood. Every receptor here comes from a human donor in a cohort sampled during active COVID-19. Both conserved end residues are part of each CDR3. A D gene is named only where the DNA matches it firmly. Only some rows state a clone size, as once, few, many or a class for expanded clones.

clone size,J gene,D gene,V gene,CDR3 DNA,CDR3 protein
NA,TRBJ2-7,NA,TRBV7-9,TGTGCCAGCAGTCCTAGCGCGAGCAACTACGAGCAGTACTTC,CASSPSASNYEQYF
NA,TRBJ2-1,TRBD1,TRBV7-3,TGTGCCAGCAGCCCCGGGACAGCTCCCTACAATGAGCAGTTCTTC,CASSPGTAPYNEQFF
NA,TRBJ1-1,TRBD1,TRBV10-3,TGTGCCATCAGTGAGCCCCCCGACAGGGACACTGAAGCTTTCTTT,CAISEPPDRDTEAFF
NA,TRBJ2-7,NA,TRBV28,TGTGCCAGCAGTTTCGCCCAGGGGCTCTCCTACGAGCAGTACTTC,CASSFAQGLSYEQYF
NA,TRBJ2-7,NA,TRBV5-1,TGCGCCAGCAGCTTGGCCGCCAGGGGCTACGAGCAGTACTTC,CASSLAARGYEQYF
NA,TRBJ2-1,NA,TRBV4-3,TGCGCCAGCAGCGGCCGCAATGAGCAGTTCTTC,CASSGRNEQFF
NA,TRBJ1-4,TRBD1,TRBV24-1,TGTGCCACCAGTGAGGGGCCGAGATGGGACAGGAATGAAAAACTGTTTTTT,CATSEGPRWDRNEKLFF
NA,TRBJ2-3,TRBD2,TRBV7-7,TGTGCCAGCAGCTTCCCCTTAGCGGGGGGCACAGATACGCAGTATTTT,CASSFPLAGGTDTQYF
NA,TRBJ1-4,NA,TRBV7-9,TGTGCCAGCAGCTTAGGACTACGGGATAATGAAAAACTGTTTTTT,CASSLGLRDNEKLFF
NA,TRBJ2-2,NA,TRBV7-3,TGTGCCAGCAAGATAAGTAGGAACACCGGGGAGCTGTTTTTT,CASKISRNTGELFF
NA,TRBJ2-7,NA,TRBV7-9,TGTGCCAGCAGCTTTGACAAAAGCTCCTACGAGCAGTACTTC,CASSFDKSSYEQYF
NA,TRBJ1-4,NA,TRBV28,TGTGCCAGCAGTTTATTCCAGGGTGCGAGTGAAAAACTGTTTTTT,CASSLFQGASEKLFF
NA,TRBJ1-6,NA,TRBV2,TGTGCCAGCAGTGTTTGGGACAAGAATTCACCCCTCCACTTT,CASSVWDKNSPLHF
NA,TRBJ2-7,TRBD1,TRBV28,TGTGCCAGCAGTGGACAGGGGTTAACCTACGAGCAGTACTTC,CASSGQGLTYEQYF
NA,TRBJ2-5,TRBD2,TRBV28,TGTGCCAGCAGTCAATTAGCGGGAAGAGAGACCCAGTACTTC,CASSQLAGRETQYF
NA,TRBJ1-1,NA,TRBV18,TGTGCCAGCTCCGAGGTTAGCACTGAAGCTTTCTTT,CASSEVSTEAFF
NA,TRBJ1-4,TRBD1,TRBV19,TGTGCCAGTAGTATAAAGGGGGCCATGTATGAAAAACTGTTTTTT,CASSIKGAMYEKLFF
NA,TRBJ2-7,TRBD2,TRBV5-6,TGTGCCAGCAGCTTCGCTAGCGGGAGGTTAGAAGAGACCTACGAGCAGTACTTC,CASSFASGRLEETYEQYF
NA,TRBJ2-7,NA,TRBV10-3,TGTGCCATCAGTGAGTGGGGGGGGCGCGAGCAGTACTTC,CAISEWGGREQYF
NA,TRBJ2-5,NA,TRBV24-1,TGTGCCACCAGTGTCCGAGCGGGCCCCGAGACCCAGTACTTC,CATSVRAGPETQYF
NA,TRBJ1-4,TRBD1,TRBV9,TGTGCCAGCAGTCAACAGGACAGGTCTAATGAAAAACTGTTTTTT,CASSQQDRSNEKLFF
NA,TRBJ1-1,NA,TRBV11-1,TGTGCCAGCAGCTTCGTCAGGAATGAAGCTTTCTTT,CASSFVRNEAFF
few,TRBJ1-1,NA,TRBV11-2,TGTGCCAGCAGCTTCTACAGGGATGGGACTGAAGCTTTCTTT,CASSFYRDGTEAFF
NA,TRBJ2-3,NA,TRBV5-1,TGCGCCAGCAGCTTGCAGGGGCAACTCACAGATACGCAGTATTTT,CASSLQGQLTDTQYF
NA,TRBJ1-2,TRBD1,TRBV29-1,TGCAGCGTTGTAAGACAGGGAGACTATGGCTACACCTTC,CSVVRQGDYGYTF
NA,TRBJ1-1,NA,TRBV6-2/TRBV6-3,TGTGCCAGCAGTTACCAAGGAGGGGTTCTGTCTGAAGCTTTCTTT,CASSYQGGVLSEAFF
NA,TRBJ2-1,TRBD2,TRBV7-9,TGTGCCAGCAGCCCCACTAGCGGGGGGGCCTTTAATGAGCAGTTCTTC,CASSPTSGGAFNEQFF
NA,TRBJ1-1,NA,TRBV25-1,TGTGCCAGCAGCGCCAGGATTGGTAATACTGAAGCTTTCTTT,CASSARIGNTEAFF
NA,TRBJ1-2,TRBD1,TRBV9,TGTGCCAGCAGGGGGGACAGGTTTTATGGCTACACCTTC,CASRGDRFYGYTF
NA,TRBJ2-5,TRBD2,TRBV5-4,TGTGCCAGCAGCCCAAGGACTAGCGGGGGACCGTACCAAGAGACCCAGTACTTC,CASSPRTSGGPYQETQYF
NA,TRBJ2-7,NA,TRBV21-1,TGTGCCAGCAGCAATAGCGCTCAGCGGTACTTC,CASSNSAQRYF
NA,TRBJ2-7,NA,TRBV6-5,TGTGCCAGCAGTTACAGAGGGCGCGGGTACGAGCAGTACTTC,CASSYRGRGYEQYF
once,TRBJ2-7,NA,TRBV7-9,TGTGCCAGCAGCAAAGGATCACGAGGGATGAGTTACGAGCAGTACTTC,CASSKGSRGMSYEQYF
NA,TRBJ2-2,TRBD2,TRBV6-5,TGTGCCAGCAAGGTATTAGCGGGACCGAACGAGCTGTTTTTT,CASKVLAGPNELFF
NA,TRBJ2-1,TRBD2,TRBV4-2,TGTGCCAGCAGCCAAGACCCGACTAGCGGGGGCAATGAGCAGTTCTTC,CASSQDPTSGGNEQFF
NA,TRBJ1-2,TRBD1,TRBV10-3,TGTGCCATCAGTGAGATCAAGGATGTGGGCGGACAGGGGGCCTATGGCTACACCTTC,CAISEIKDVGGQGAYGYTF
NA,TRBJ2-1,NA,TRBV3-1/TRBV3-2,TGTGCCAGCAGCCCATATTCAGGTGGGGAGCAGTTCTTC,CASSPYSGGEQFF
NA,TRBJ2-7,TRBD2,TRBV9,TGTGCCAGCTCCTACGGGGGAGGGCCGAGCGAGCAGTACTTC,CASSYGGGPSEQYF
NA,TRBJ1-4,NA,TRBV11-2,TGTGCCAGCAGCTTAGACAGGGATGAAAAACTGTTTTTT,CASSLDRDEKLFF
NA,TRBJ2-3,TRBD2,TRBV7-9,TGTGCCAGCAGCTCGCAAGCGGGACTATTCACAGATACGCAGTATTTT,CASSSQAGLFTDTQYF